One sample yielded the 4 T cell receptor beta chains listed below, sequenced in a study of shared clonotypes between healthy human individuals. Clones were read by immunoSEQ multiplex PCR, and TCRdb kept only the in-frame ones, dropping some. Of around 1.5 million clones listed, 95% to 99% were seen once; the top ten hold 0.45%. Sequencing was carried out using naive CD4+ T cells sorted from blood. The sample's subset: CD45RA+ positively selected. These receptors all stem from a man younger than 45 in good health.

The genes are TRBV28 and TRBJ2-1; perhaps D is TRBD1 or TRBD2 (5 bases each). Trimming took 8 bases from V and 4 from J, leaving 12 bases between them. This CDR3 is built from 13 residues. Germline V gene sequence: CDR1 MDHEN, CDR2 SYDVKM. The CDR3 DNA reads TGTGCCAGCCAAGGGACGGATTACAATGAGCAGTTCTTC. It translates to CASQGTDYNEQFF. The whole variable domain, filled in from reference TRBV28 and TRBJ2-1, reads DVKVTQSSRYLVKRTGEKVFLECVQDMDHENMFWYRQDPGLGLRLIYFSYDVKMKEKGDIPEGYSVSREKKERFSLILESASTNQTSMYLCASQGTDYNEQFFGPGTRLTVL.

The V and J genes are TRBV28 and TRBJ1-1, with D uncertain. Per the germline V gene, CDR1 is MDHEN and CDR2 is SYDVKM. The CDR3 length is 13 residues. Trimming stripped 5 bases from V and 1 base from J, with 8 bases between. The chain's CDR3 is CASSDPGNTEAFF. The DNA for the CDR3 is TGTGCCAGCAGTGATCCGGGGAACACTGAAGCTTTCTTT.

The rearrangement links TRBV5-4 to TRBJ1-1; the D is unclear. Looked up from germline, CDR1 is SGHNT and CDR2 is YYREEE (reference sequence). This CDR3 spans 13 amino acids. Trimming pared 5 bases from V and 0 bases from J, leaving 8 bases between. The CDR3 DNA is TGTGCCAGCAGAAACGGGATGAACACTGAAGCTTTCTTT. Its protein product is CASRNGMNTEAFF. Full variable domain (rest looked up from reference TRBV5-4 and TRBJ1-1): ETGVTQSPTHLIKTRGQQVTLRCSSQSGHNTVSWYQQALGQGPQFIFQYYREEENGRGNFPPRFSGLQFPNYSSELNVNALELDDSALYLCASRNGMNTEAFFGQGTRLTVV.

V gene TRBV18 combines with J gene TRBJ2-1; 11 nucleotides agree with TRBD1. Germline CDR1 reads KGHSH; CDR2 reads LQKENI. J gave up 5 bases and V 2 bases, and 2 bases lay outside the gene matches. The CDR3 is made up of 15 amino acids. CDR3 coding DNA: TGTGCCAGCTCACCAGGGACAGGGGGGGACAATGAGCAGTTCTTC. As protein: CASSPGTGGDNEQFF.